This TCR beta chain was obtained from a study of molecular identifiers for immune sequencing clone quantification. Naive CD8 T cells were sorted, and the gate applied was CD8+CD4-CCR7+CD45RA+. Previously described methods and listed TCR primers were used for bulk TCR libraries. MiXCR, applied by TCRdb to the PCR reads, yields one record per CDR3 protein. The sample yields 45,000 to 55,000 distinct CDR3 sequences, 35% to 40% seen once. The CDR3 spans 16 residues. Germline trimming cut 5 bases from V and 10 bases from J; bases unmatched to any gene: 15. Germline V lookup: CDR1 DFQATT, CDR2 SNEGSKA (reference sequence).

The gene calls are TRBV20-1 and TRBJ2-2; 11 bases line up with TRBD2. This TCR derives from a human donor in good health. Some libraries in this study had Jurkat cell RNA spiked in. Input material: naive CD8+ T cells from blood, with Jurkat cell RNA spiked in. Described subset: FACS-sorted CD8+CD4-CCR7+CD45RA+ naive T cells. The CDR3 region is CSAPGPPTSGRPELFF. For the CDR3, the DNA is TGCAGTGCTCCAGGGCCCCCCACTAGCGGGAGACCGGAGCTGTTTTTT.